This entry concerns a single T cell receptor beta chain. The CDR3 is made up of 11 amino acids. Germline-derived CDR1 and CDR2 are DFQATT and SNEGSKA (reference sequence). V lost 2 bases and J lost 6, with 8 bases in between. Healthy Caucasians were all of the donors. TCRdb re-derived calls from the 5' RACE reads in MiXCR, one entry per CDR3 protein. Of about 520,000 distinct CDR3 sequences listed, about 20% are singletons. The data derive from a study of identical twins. The same specimen was also included in a second study, on T cells expressing NK-cell markers. This second report adds: Among the eight sequenced donors, seven tested HCMV-seropositive and one tested seronegative.

The sample taken for sequencing was CD4+ T cells sorted from blood. The chain couples TRBV20-1 to TRBJ2-7; no reliable D call. The receptor was isolated from a young woman in good health. Here the CDR3 reads CSARNLFEQYF. The CDR3 DNA reads TGCAGTGCTAGAAATTTGTTCGAGCAGTACTTC.